Shown below are 17 T cell receptor beta chains from a single sample sequenced in a study of identical twins. TCRdb analysed the 5' RACE reads with MiXCR anew, one entry per CDR3 protein. This table holds about 530,000 distinct CDR3 sequences, about 20% found once. The same data also contributed to another study, on yellow fever vaccine responses in identical twins.

Sequenced: CD4+ T cells sorted from blood. These receptors originate from a woman aged 18-29 years in good health.

The chain is built from TRBV5-1 and TRBJ2-3; no reliable D call. Trimming took off 0 bases at V and 5 bases at J, with 16 bases between the two ends. The CDR3 sequence is 16 residues long. Germline V gene sequence: CDR1 SGHRS, CDR2 YFSETQ. The CDR3 region is CASSLVGSNAGDTQYF. CDR3 in DNA: TGCGCCAGCAGCTTGGTTGGTAGTAATGCTGGAGATACGCAGTATTTT.

This rearrangement joins TRBV7-9 to TRBJ2-2, with D perhaps TRBD2 (6 bases). CDR1 is SEHNR and CDR2 is FQNEAQ in the germline V gene (reference sequence). Trimming pared 3 bases from V and 2 bases from J, leaving 13 bases between. The CDR3 totals 16 residues. CDR3 region: CASSFRAGYNTGELFF. CDR3 sequence (DNA): TGTGCCAGCAGCTTCCGGGCGGGATATAACACCGGGGAGCTGTTTTTT.

V is TRBV12-3 or TRBV12-4 and J is TRBJ1-2; 7 positions agree with TRBD1. The CDR3 loop spans 13 amino acids. The J segment lost 4 bases and the V segment lost 7 bases, leaving 6 bases of the junction unmatched. The CDR3 protein is CASMDRPTYGYTF. Here the CDR3 DNA reads TGTGCCAGCATGGACAGGCCAACCTATGGCTACACCTTC.

The chain carries TRBV24-1 and TRBJ1-2, with 8 bases fitting TRBD1. V gave up 4 bases and J gave up 8 bases; unmatched junction bases: 8. Germline CDR1 KGHDR, CDR2 SFDVKD. The CDR3 has 14 residues. The CDR3 region has the DNA TGTGCCACCAGTGAACCGGACAGGGCAGGGGGCTACACCTTC. This translates into CATSEPDRAGGYTF.

The chain recombines TRBV12-3 or TRBV12-4 with TRBJ2-2; TRBD2 aligns across 8 bases. J lost 4 bases, V lost 8 bases, and 6 bases had no gene match. This CDR3 region has 14 residues. The CDR3 region is CASFAGGGTGELFF. The CDR3 region has the DNA TGTGCCAGCTTCGCGGGGGGTGGCACCGGGGAGCTGTTTTTT.

The rearrangement links TRBV11-2 to TRBJ1-5, with D perhaps TRBD1 (6 bases). CDR3 length: 15 amino acids. Germline V gene lookup returns CDR1 SGHAT and CDR2 FQNNGV. V lost 4 bases and J 3 bases, leaving 13 bases between the germline ends. The CDR3 spells CASSSVTGNNQPQHF. The CDR3, as DNA: TGTGCCAGCAGCTCCGTAACAGGGAACAATCAGCCCCAGCATTTT. Variable domain in full (rest from reference TRBV11-2 and TRBJ1-5): EAGVAQSPRYKIIEKRQSVAFWCNPISGHATLYWYQQILGQGPKLLIQFQNNGVVDDSQLPKDRFSAERLKGVDSTLKIQPAKLEDSAVYLCASSSVTGNNQPQHFGDGTRLSIL.

The chain recombines TRBV12-3 or TRBV12-4 with TRBJ1-4; a weak D match, TRBD1 (6 bases). The CDR3 totals 14 residues. Trimming took off 2 bases at V and 5 bases at J, with 9 bases between the two ends. The CDR3 DNA reads TGTGCCAGCAGTTTACGGACAGCGAATGAAAAACTGTTTTTT. The encoded protein is CASSLRTANEKLFF.

This clonotype has more than one count but fewer than ten. The gene calls are TRBV6-1 and TRBJ2-7; TRBD2 matches at 14 bases. The germline V gene encodes CDR1 MNHNS and CDR2 SASEGT. V trimming: 8 bases; J trimming: 4 bases; junction bases outside the gene matches: 7. The CDR3 contains 15 residues. In DNA, the CDR3 is TGTGCCAGCCAAAGGGGGACTAGCGGGAGATACGAGCAGTACTTC. Translation: CASQRGTSGRYEQYF.

There are a few counts of this clonotype. This rearrangement joins TRBV6-2 or TRBV6-3 to TRBJ2-1; D perhaps matches TRBD2 (6 bases). CDR1 is MNHEY and CDR2 is SVGEGT in the germline V gene. Trimming took off 0 bases at V and 0 bases at J, with 12 bases between the two ends. The CDR3 sequence is 17 residues long. CDR3 residues: CASSYSGGVSSYNEQFF. CDR3 in DNA: TGTGCCAGCAGTTACTCTGGCGGGGTAAGCTCCTACAATGAGCAGTTCTTC.

A few counts support this clonotype. This chain uses TRBV20-1 with TRBJ1-5, with D perhaps TRBD1 (6 bases). V was trimmed by 3 bases and J by 6 bases, leaving 15 bases between them. Germline V CDR1 and CDR2: DFQATT, SNEGSKA (reference sequence). The CDR3 loop spans 14 amino acids. The CDR3 DNA is TGCAGTGCTAGTTCCGTACAGGGAGGTCAGCCCCAGCATTTT. It encodes CSASSVQGGQPQHF.

The chain couples TRBV5-6 to TRBJ2-7; tentatively, D is TRBD2 (6 bases). This CDR3 has 15 residues. Trimming removed 2 bases from V and 0 bases from J, with 12 bases in between. Germline loops: CDR1 SGHDT, CDR2 YYEEEE. The CDR3 loop reads CASSLQRVLSYEQYV. CDR3 nucleotides: TGTGCCAGCAGCTTACAGCGGGTACTCTCCTACGAGCAGTACGTC.

The chain recombines TRBV6-5 with TRBJ1-4; a possible D gene is TRBD1 (5 bases). The V end was cut by 4 bases, the J end by 11 bases, with 17 bases between. This CDR3 spans 14 amino acids. The germline gives CDR1 MNHEY, CDR2 SVGAGI. CDR3 region: CASSLNGASPKLFF. The CDR3 bases are TGTGCCAGCAGTTTAAACGGGGCGTCACCGAAACTGTTTTTT.

The chain couples TRBV12-3 or TRBV12-4 to TRBJ2-5, with 8 bases aligning to TRBD1. The CDR3 extends over 15 amino acids. V lost 5 bases and J lost 9; bases outside the gene matches: 14. The CDR3 DNA is TGTGCCAGCAGTAAGGGGACAGGCGCGAGGGGGCCCCAGTACTTC. Translation: CASSKGTGARGPQYF.

The chain couples TRBV12-3 or TRBV12-4 to TRBJ1-1; TRBD1 aligns across 7 bases. Trimming took 6 bases from V and 1 from J; bases not matched to a gene: 8. The CDR3 totals 15 residues. The CDR3 loop reads CASRIKQGRNTEAFF. DNA for the CDR3: TGTGCCAGCAGAATTAAACAGGGGAGGAACACTGAAGCTTTCTTT.

There are a few counts of this clonotype. V gene TRBV28 combines with J gene TRBJ2-7; TRBD1 matches 9 bases. CDR3 length: 19 residues. In germline, CDR1 is MDHEN, CDR2 SYDVKM. V shed 3 bases and J 3 bases; nucleotides not matched to a gene: 18. DNA for the CDR3: TGTGCCAGCAGTTTTCTCACCGACGGACCGGGACAGGGATTCTACGAGCAGTACTTC. Translation: CASSFLTDGPGQGFYEQYF.

The chain combines TRBV12-3 or TRBV12-4 with TRBJ2-7; possible D gene TRBD2, 6 bases. Trimming stripped 0 bases from V and 6 bases from J, with 18 bases between. The CDR3 spans 16 residues. The CDR3 loop reads CASSLALWGGLGEQYF. CDR3 bases: TGTGCCAGCAGTTTAGCGCTATGGGGAGGTTTAGGCGAGCAGTACTTC.

V is TRBV11-2 and J is TRBJ2-1; D gene uncertain. Trimming removed 3 bases from V and 0 bases from J, with 12 bases in between. Germline lookup yields CDR1 SGHAT and CDR2 FQNNGV. This CDR3 comprises 16 residues. This CDR3 reads CASSFERSPSYNEQFF. CDR3 in DNA: TGTGCCAGCAGCTTTGAGCGATCCCCCTCCTACAATGAGCAGTTCTTC.